This entry describes one T cell receptor (beta chain). The data were obtained in a study of blood T cell repertoires in COVID-19. In the study overall: Whether acute or convalescent, the COVID-19 samples came from the United States, Italy and Spain.

Sequenced by immunoSEQ multiplex PCR; TCRdb stores in-frame clones only, minus some. The sample yields under 100,000 clones, just under 85% seen once. The receptor's source is a woman between 70 and 85 years old with active or convalescent COVID-19. Sample: peripheral blood.

In DNA form, the CDR3 reads TGTGCCAGTAGTATAGCGGAGGGACTGGGGACTGAAGCTTTCTTT. Translated: CASSIAEGLGTEAFF. This chain links TRBV19 with TRBJ1-1; the D gene is possibly TRBD1 (5 bases). The V gene's germline CDR1 is LNHDA and CDR2 SQIVND (reference sequence). V lost 1 base, J lost 5 bases, and 14 bases lay in between. CDR3 length: 15 residues.